The entry below gives a single T cell receptor (beta chain) sequence along with its context. Its antigen is undetermined. PCR was performed a second time for about 6 to 12 cycles using a sample-barcoded 5' primer and a J-beta primer mix. From the 5' RACE reads, TCRdb called clonotypes with MiXCR, one entry per CDR3 protein. The repertoire holds roughly 1,100,000 distinct CDR3 sequences, with about 25% as singletons. The sample comes from a study of blood T cells in healthy people across ages. Study in general: Template switching picked up about one barcoded beta molecule for each two T cells. General study points: When set beside aged donors, long-lived donors presented more naive CD4+ cells and higher diversity.

The V and J ends lost 1 base and 6 bases respectively, with 9 bases between them. CDR1 is SEHNR, CDR2 FQNEAQ, per germline (reference sequence). The CDR3 is 13 residues long. Separately, the same data were catalogued under a study of T cells of mothers and their children. That report adds: When mothers and children were related, their normalized repertoire overlap, which was always slightly higher, did not differ significantly from that of unrelated pairs.

The origin of this receptor is a girl aged 2 to 9 in good health. Sequencing was carried out using blood. The chain recombines TRBV7-9 with TRBJ1-1; no definite D call. DNA of the CDR3: TGTGCCAGCAGCTTAGAAGGTGGCGCTGAAGCTTTCTTT. As protein: CASSLEGGAEAFF. The full variable domain, with the rest looked up from reference TRBV7-9 and TRBJ1-1, is DTGVSQNPRHKITKRGQNVTFRCDPISEHNRLYWYRQTLGQGPEFLTYFQNEAQLEKSRLLSDRFSAERPKGSFSTLEIQRTEQGDSAMYLCASSLEGGAEAFFGQGTRLTVV.